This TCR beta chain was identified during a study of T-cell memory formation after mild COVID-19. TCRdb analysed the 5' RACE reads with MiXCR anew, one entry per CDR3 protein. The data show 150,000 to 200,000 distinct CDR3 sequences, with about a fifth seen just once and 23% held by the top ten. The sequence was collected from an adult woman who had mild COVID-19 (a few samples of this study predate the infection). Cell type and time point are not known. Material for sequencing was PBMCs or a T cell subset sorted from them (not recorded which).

The CDR3 nucleotides read TGTGCCAGCAGCCGGATCGGGGGTAGTAATACTGAAGCTTTCTTT. This encodes CASSRIGGSNTEAFF. The chain links TRBV4-2 to TRBJ1-1, with D possibly TRBD1 on 5 matching bases. Germline lookup yields CDR1 LGHNA and CDR2 YNFKEQ. Deletions cut 4 bases from V and 5 bases from J, with 17 bases between. The length of the CDR3 is 15 residues.